The present T cell receptor beta chain was sequenced within a study of blood T cells in healthy people across ages. For the study at large: When template switching was applied, about one barcoded beta molecule was captured per two T cells.

CDR1 DFQATT and CDR2 SNEGSKA come from the germline V gene (reference sequence). CDR3 size: 12 residues. Combining a sample-barcoded 5' primer with a J-beta primer mix, a second PCR ran for about 7 to 12 cycles. No fewer than 2.5 million CDR3-containing paired-end reads came from each sample. Using its own MiXCR run on the 5' RACE reads, TCRdb lists one record per CDR3 protein. There are under 2 million distinct CDR3 sequences in the sample; roughly 30% occur only once, and about 11% lies in the top ten. Overall study results and limits: Changes in expanded clonotypes were possibly confounded, as the CMV status of donors was unknown. No conclusive comparison of naive versus antigen-experienced cells was possible with unsorted PBMCs.

The table lists this clonotype with a few counts. Its antigen is unidentified. The sample taken for sequencing was blood. This chain joins TRBV20-1 and TRBJ1-1; D is possibly TRBD1 (5 bases). The source is a woman between 25 and 40 years old in good health. CDR3 coding DNA: TGCAGGGGTCCCAGGGCGGGCACTGAAGCTTTCTTT. Its translation: CRGPRAGTEAFF.